This T cell receptor (beta chain) appears in the sequencing data of a study of shared clonotypes between healthy human individuals. This clone turned up a few times. Genomic DNA per cell subset filled all wells of several immunoSEQ plates. Generated by immunoSEQ multiplex PCR, the TCRdb table keeps only in-frame clones and is missing some. The sample includes 400,000 to 550,000 clones, 65% to 80% of them seen just once. This CDR3 is built from 15 residues. Germline V gene data show CDR1 as MDHEN and CDR2 as SYDVKM. V trimming: 5 bases; J trimming: 2 bases; junction bases outside the gene matches: 5. Specimen: PBMCs. This sequence joins TRBV28 and TRBJ2-1; 8 bases are shared with TRBD1. This receptor was obtained from a woman between 35 and 50 years old in good health. Some clones in this sample may be carry-over from other donors' samples. CDR3 sequence: CASSATGEPYNEQFF. In DNA form, the CDR3 reads TGTGCCAGCAGTGCGACAGGGGAGCCCTACAATGAGCAGTTCTTC.